This T cell receptor (beta chain) was observed in a study of early T cells in non-severe SARS-CoV-2 infection. Each CDR3 protein gets one entry after TCRdb re-called the 5' RACE reads with MiXCR. The table lists over 90,000 distinct CDR3 sequences, 10% to 15% of them singletons. Sample: whole blood, taken at baseline. The TCR comes from an adult who was a healthcare worker with PCR-confirmed SARS-CoV-2 infection or an uninfected control (not recorded which).

CDR3 in DNA: TGTGCCAGCAGTTTTCTAGTCCCCTCCTACGAGCAGTACTTC. Amino acid sequence: CASSFLVPSYEQYF. The chain is built from TRBV12-3 or TRBV12-4 and TRBJ2-7; D not certain. Trimming took off 3 bases at V and 0 bases at J, with 9 bases between the two ends. This CDR3 region has 14 residues.